A selection of T cell receptor beta chains follows, all from one sample in a study of molecular identifiers for immune sequencing clone quantification. TCRdb re-called the PCR reads through MiXCR, storing one row per CDR3 protein. The table includes about 640,000 distinct CDR3 sequences, approximately 20% detected once. Sequencing was performed on naive CD8+ T cells from blood, with Jurkat cell RNA spiked in. The receptors derive from a human donor in good health. Some libraries in this study had Jurkat cell RNA spiked in. Both conserved end residues are part of each CDR3. The D gene is left open where the match is weak. For some rows the clone size is stated as once, few or many, or as a class when expanded; others skip it.

cdr3_aa: CASSFGGAAEAFF; cdr3_nt: TGTGCCAGCAGCTTCGGGGGGGCGGCTGAAGCTTTCTTT; d_call: -; cdr3_length: 13; clone_size: -; v_call: TRBV7-9; j_call: TRBJ1-1
cdr3_aa: CAWRERGGSYNEQFF; cdr3_nt: TGTGCCTGGAGGGAGCGGGGGGGCTCCTACAATGAGCAGTTCTTC; d_call: TRBD2; cdr3_length: 15; clone_size: many; v_call: TRBV30; j_call: TRBJ2-1
cdr3_aa: CASSLLDQPQRF; cdr3_nt: TGTGCCAGCAGCTTACTGGATCAGCCCCAGCGTTTT; d_call: -; cdr3_length: 12; clone_size: -; v_call: TRBV7-2; j_call: TRBJ1-5
cdr3_aa: CASSVAYSYTGELFF; cdr3_nt: TGTGCCAGCAGCGTAGCTTACTCCTACACCGGGGAGCTGTTTTTT; d_call: -; cdr3_length: 15; clone_size: few; v_call: TRBV9; j_call: TRBJ2-2
cdr3_aa: CASSQKLTGMEKEETQYF; cdr3_nt: TGTGCCAGCAGCCAAAAATTGACAGGGATGGAAAAAGAAGAGACCCAGTACTTC; d_call: TRBD1; cdr3_length: 18; clone_size: -; v_call: TRBV12-3/TRBV12-4; j_call: TRBJ2-5
cdr3_aa: CASSLMGGPSSGEAFF; cdr3_nt: TGTGCCAGCAGTTTGATGGGAGGGCCCTCTTCGGGGGAAGCTTTCTTT; d_call: -; cdr3_length: 16; clone_size: -; v_call: TRBV27; j_call: TRBJ1-1
cdr3_aa: CASSPLGLADNEQFF; cdr3_nt: TGTGCCAGCAGTCCGTTGGGACTAGCGGACAATGAGCAGTTCTTC; d_call: TRBD2; cdr3_length: 15; clone_size: many; v_call: TRBV28; j_call: TRBJ2-1
cdr3_aa: CASSHGLASYEQYF; cdr3_nt: TGCGCCAGCAGCCACGGACTAGCTTCCTACGAGCAGTACTTC; d_call: TRBD2; cdr3_length: 14; clone_size: -; v_call: TRBV4-1; j_call: TRBJ2-7
cdr3_aa: CASSVGGPPYEQYF; cdr3_nt: TGTGCCAGCAGCGTAGGCGGACCACCTTACGAGCAGTACTTC; d_call: -; cdr3_length: 14; clone_size: many; v_call: TRBV9; j_call: TRBJ2-7
cdr3_aa: CASSQVRGYEQYF; cdr3_nt: TGCGCCAGCAGCCAGGTGCGGGGATACGAGCAGTACTTC; d_call: -; cdr3_length: 13; clone_size: many; v_call: TRBV4-3; j_call: TRBJ2-7
cdr3_aa: CASSDGTGRNQPQHF; cdr3_nt: TGTGCCAGCAGTGACGGGACAGGAAGGAATCAGCCCCAGCATTTT; d_call: TRBD1; cdr3_length: 15; clone_size: -; v_call: TRBV25-1; j_call: TRBJ1-5
cdr3_aa: CASRMRGTEAFF; cdr3_nt: TGTGCCAGCAGGATGAGGGGCACTGAAGCTTTCTTT; d_call: -; cdr3_length: 12; clone_size: many; v_call: TRBV28; j_call: TRBJ1-1
cdr3_aa: CSALGGPVFKDTQYF; cdr3_nt: TGCAGTGCTCTGGGGGGGCCCGTCTTTAAGGATACGCAGTATTTT; d_call: -; cdr3_length: 15; clone_size: many; v_call: TRBV20-1; j_call: TRBJ2-3
cdr3_aa: CASMGRLAEGTQYF; cdr3_nt: TGTGCCAGCATGGGGAGACTAGCGGAGGGGACCCAGTACTTC; d_call: TRBD2; cdr3_length: 14; clone_size: many; v_call: TRBV2; j_call: TRBJ2-5
cdr3_aa: CASSQLAPGGIDNEQFF; cdr3_nt: TGTGCCAGCAGCCAACTAGCTCCGGGAGGGATAGACAATGAGCAGTTCTTC; d_call: TRBD2; cdr3_length: 17; clone_size: -; v_call: TRBV7-3; j_call: TRBJ2-1
cdr3_aa: CASSESRAEYNEQFF; cdr3_nt: TGTGCCAGCAGTGAATCGAGGGCGGAGTACAATGAGCAGTTCTTC; d_call: -; cdr3_length: 15; clone_size: -; v_call: TRBV2; j_call: TRBJ2-1
cdr3_aa: CAGRGQNTDTQYF; cdr3_nt: TGTGCCGGCAGGGGACAGAACACAGATACGCAGTATTTT; d_call: TRBD1; cdr3_length: 13; clone_size: many; v_call: TRBV28; j_call: TRBJ2-3
cdr3_aa: CASRAGTANTGELFF; cdr3_nt: TGTGCCAGCAGAGCCGGGACAGCAAACACCGGGGAGCTGTTTTTT; d_call: TRBD1; cdr3_length: 15; clone_size: many; v_call: TRBV12-3/TRBV12-4; j_call: TRBJ2-2
cdr3_aa: CASSQAGTLTHEQFF; cdr3_nt: TGCGCCAGCAGCCAGGCCGGGACTTTGACCCATGAGCAGTTCTTC; d_call: -; cdr3_length: 15; clone_size: many; v_call: TRBV4-3; j_call: TRBJ2-1
cdr3_aa: CASSLMGTGNYGYTF; cdr3_nt: TGTGCCAGCAGCTTAATGGGGACAGGAAACTATGGCTACACCTTC; d_call: TRBD1; cdr3_length: 15; clone_size: -; v_call: TRBV13; j_call: TRBJ1-2
cdr3_aa: CASRLAGAHEQYF; cdr3_nt: TGTGCCAGTAGACTAGCGGGGGCCCACGAGCAGTACTTC; d_call: TRBD2; cdr3_length: 13; clone_size: -; v_call: TRBV19; j_call: TRBJ2-7
cdr3_aa: CASSQSGSSGGLSSYNEQFF; cdr3_nt: TGCGCCAGCAGCCAAAGTGGATCCAGCGGGGGGCTTAGCTCCTACAATGAGCAGTTCTTC; d_call: TRBD2; cdr3_length: 20; clone_size: -; v_call: TRBV4-1; j_call: TRBJ2-1
cdr3_aa: CSVPLAGERYEQYF; cdr3_nt: TGCAGCGTCCCTCTAGCGGGTGAAAGGTACGAGCAGTACTTC; d_call: TRBD2; cdr3_length: 14; clone_size: few; v_call: TRBV29-1; j_call: TRBJ2-7
cdr3_aa: CAISESGGTHEQYF; cdr3_nt: TGTGCCATCAGTGAGTCCGGGGGGACCCACGAGCAGTACTTC; d_call: TRBD2; cdr3_length: 14; clone_size: many; v_call: TRBV10-3; j_call: TRBJ2-7
cdr3_aa: CASSPGGAEVFF; cdr3_nt: TGCGCCAGCAGCCCCGGCGGGGCTGAAGTTTTCTTT; d_call: -; cdr3_length: 12; clone_size: -; v_call: TRBV4-3; j_call: TRBJ1-1
cdr3_aa: CATSDGARGREPYNEQFF; cdr3_nt: TGTGCCACCAGTGATGGGGCCCGGGGGCGGGAGCCCTACAATGAGCAGTTCTTC; d_call: -; cdr3_length: 18; clone_size: -; v_call: TRBV24-1; j_call: TRBJ2-1
cdr3_aa: CASSLVGGTGYTGELFF; cdr3_nt: TGTGCCAGCAGTTTAGTTGGCGGGACGGGATACACCGGGGAGCTGTTTTTT; d_call: -; cdr3_length: 17; clone_size: -; v_call: TRBV12-3/TRBV12-4; j_call: TRBJ2-2
cdr3_aa: CASSLVGFRTGMNTEAFF; cdr3_nt: TGTGCCAGCAGCTTAGTAGGGTTTAGGACAGGGATGAACACTGAAGCTTTCTTT; d_call: TRBD1; cdr3_length: 18; clone_size: many; v_call: TRBV7-9; j_call: TRBJ1-1
cdr3_aa: CASSIGHMPGDQPQHF; cdr3_nt: TGTGCCAGTAGTATCGGTCACATGCCTGGAGATCAGCCCCAGCATTTT; d_call: -; cdr3_length: 16; clone_size: -; v_call: TRBV19; j_call: TRBJ1-5